A selection of T cell receptor beta chains follows, all from one sample in a study of blood T cell repertoires in COVID-19. TCRdb's table, derived via immunoSEQ multiplex PCR, lists solely in-frame clones and lacks some. Of 150,000 or so clones in the sample, approximately 87% were seen once. Sequenced sample: PBMCs or T cells enriched from blood (not recorded which). These receptors were obtained from a woman aged 45-65 years who had recovered from COVID-19. CDR3s include the opening cysteine and the closing phenylalanine or tryptophan. Each record gives: D gene, clone size, V gene, J gene, CDR3 DNA, CDR3 protein. D genes are given only for firm matches. Rows may omit the clone size; those that give it use once, few, many or a size class.

TRBD2	once	TRBV5-8	TRBJ2-2	TGTGCCAGCAGCCTACTGACTAGCGGGGGGATCGGCGACACCGGGGAGCTGTTTTTT	CASSLLTSGGIGDTGELFF
TRBD1	many	TRBV27	TRBJ2-2	TGTGCCAGCAGGCCTAAGACAGGGGCTGGCGGGGAGCTGTTTTTT	CASRPKTGAGGELFF
-	-	TRBV5-8	TRBJ1-2	TGTGCCAGCCCCTCGTGGGGGGTGGTAGGTGGCTACACCTTC	CASPSWGVVGGYTF
TRBD1	-	TRBV11-3	TRBJ1-3	TGTGCCAGCAGCCGTGGGACAGTAGGAAACACCATATATTTT	CASSRGTVGNTIYF
-	-	TRBV5-4	TRBJ2-1	TGTGCCAGCAGCTTGGACAGGGAGCCTGAGCAGTTCTTC	CASSLDREPEQFF
TRBD1	-	TRBV19	TRBJ1-1	TGTGCCAGTAGTAGACAGGGGCCTTACACTGAAGCTTTCTTT	CASSRQGPYTEAFF
TRBD2	-	TRBV10-2	TRBJ2-1	TGCGCCAGCAGTGCCGGGACTAGCGGGAGGAATGAGCAGTTCTTC	CASSAGTSGRNEQFF
-	-	TRBV11-2	TRBJ2-5	TGTGCCAGCAGCTCGGAGGTAGGGGAGACCCAGTACTTC	CASSSEVGETQYF
-	-	TRBV3-1/TRBV3-2	TRBJ2-1	TGTGCCAGCAGCCAAATCGCGGCTTACAATGAGCAGTTCTTC	CASSQIAAYNEQFF
-	-	TRBV29-1	TRBJ2-2	TGCAGCGTTGGGACAGTTTTGACCGGGGAGCTGTTTTTT	CSVGTVLTGELFF
-	-	TRBV5-6	TRBJ2-2	TGTGCCAGCACCAGGGGGGCGCCAAATTCCGGGGAGCTGTTTTTT	CASTRGAPNSGELFF
-	-	TRBV4-3	TRBJ1-6	TGCGCCAGCAGCCAAGTTGCGGGGTCACCCCTCCACTTT	CASSQVAGSPLHF
TRBD2	-	TRBV10-2	TRBJ2-1	TGCGCCAGCAAAGAGACTAGCGGCTACAATGAGCAGTTCTTC	CASKETSGYNEQFF
-	-	TRBV7-9	TRBJ1-2	TGTGCCAGCAGCTTTGGGAGTTGGAGTTCGGACTATGGCTACACCTTC	CASSFGSWSSDYGYTF
-	-	TRBV3-1/TRBV3-2	TRBJ1-3	TGTGCCAGCAGCCAGCCTCATCGGCAGGGGTCGACTGGAAACACCATATATTTT	CASSQPHRQGSTGNTIYF
-	once	TRBV7-3	TRBJ2-5	TGTGCCAGCAGCCCACAGGGAAACCAAGAGACCCAGTACTTC	CASSPQGNQETQYF
TRBD2	-	TRBV6-4	TRBJ2-3	TGTGCCAGCAGTGAAACCCAGCGGGGGGCCACAGATACGCAGTATTTT	CASSETQRGATDTQYF
-	-	TRBV7-9	TRBJ2-3	TGTGCCAGCAGCGCAACTGGGTCCCCGGGGGATACGCAGTATTTT	CASSATGSPGDTQYF
TRBD1	-	TRBV6-2/TRBV6-3	TRBJ1-3	TGTGCCAGCAGCCGGACAGGGACAAGAAACACCATATATTTT	CASSRTGTRNTIYF
TRBD1	few	TRBV7-7	TRBJ2-2	TGTGCTAGCAGCTTATCTGGGACAGGGGCCGCCGGGGAGCTGTTTTTT	CASSLSGTGAAGELFF
-	-	TRBV7-6	TRBJ1-6	TGTGCCAGCAGCTTAGCCAACAGGCCCAATTCACCCCTCCACTTT	CASSLANRPNSPLHF
-	-	TRBV6-5	TRBJ1-6	TGTGCCAGCAGCCACATCCCCAGGGGAGATTCACCCCTCCACTTT	CASSHIPRGDSPLHF
-	few	TRBV10-1	TRBJ2-4	TGCGCCAGCCCTAGTTCGTTAACTAAAAACATTCAGTACTTC	CASPSSLTKNIQYF
TRBD1	-	TRBV7-2	TRBJ1-2	TGTGCCAGCAGCTTAGCCGGGACAGGGGGCTCTGGCTACACCTTC	CASSLAGTGGSGYTF